Shown below are 19 T cell receptor beta chains from a single sample sequenced in a study of blood T cell repertoires in COVID-19. Sequenced by immunoSEQ multiplex PCR; TCRdb stores in-frame clones only, minus some. The sample has over 40,000 clones; roughly 91% are singletons. Source material: peripheral blood. Receptor source: a human donor in a cohort sampled during active COVID-19.

The genes are TRBV10-3 and TRBJ2-1; 15 bases fit TRBD2. V lost 10 bases and J lost 8; bases outside the gene matches: 3. This CDR3 has 13 residues. In germline, CDR1 is ENHRY, CDR2 SYGVKD. The CDR3: CATGLAGGDEQFF. Here the CDR3 DNA reads TGTGCCACCGGACTAGCGGGAGGGGATGAGCAGTTCTTC.

This chain joins TRBV7-9 and TRBJ1-4; 11 bases fit TRBD1. From germline, CDR1 is SEHNR and CDR2 FQNEAQ (reference sequence). Trimming took 5 bases from V and 2 from J; bases not matched to a gene: 13. The CDR3 sequence is 19 residues long. Here the CDR3 reads CASSNPGQGGFGTNEKLFF. The DNA of the CDR3 is TGTGCCAGCAGCAATCCGGGACAGGGGGGATTCGGGACTAATGAAAAACTGTTTTTT.

The rearrangement joins TRBV3-1 (or the pseudogene TRBV3-2) to TRBJ2-5, with TRBD1 identical over 8 bases. There are 13 residues in the CDR3. CDR1 LGHDT and CDR2 YNNKEL come from the germline V gene (reference sequence). With V trimmed by 6 bases and J by 4 bases, 4 bases remained unmatched. The CDR3 coding sequence is TGTGCCAGCAGGAAGACAGGGGCAGAGACCCAGTACTTC. Amino acid sequence: CASRKTGAETQYF.

The V gene is TRBV18, the J gene TRBJ1-1; 9 bases line up with TRBD1. Germline V gene lookup returns CDR1 KGHSH and CDR2 LQKENI. V lost 4 bases to trimming and J lost 10 bases; unmatched junction nucleotides: 16. The CDR3 runs 16 residues. The CDR3 reads CASSLRDRVVGDGAFF. CDR3 nucleotides: TGTGCCAGCTCACTGCGGGACAGGGTAGTAGGTGACGGAGCTTTCTTT.

The CDR3 here is CASSPPNRDTEAFF. CDR3 nucleotides: TGTGCCAGCAGCCCCCCTAATCGGGACACTGAAGCTTTCTTT. The chain uses TRBV7-9 and TRBJ1-1; D remains unclear. The CDR3 contains 14 residues. V lost 5 bases and J 3 bases, leaving 13 bases between the germline ends. Germline-derived CDR1 and CDR2 are SEHNR and FQNEAQ (reference sequence).

The genes are TRBV6-5 and TRBJ2-5; D remains unclear. Trimming took off 7 bases at V and 1 base at J, with 10 bases between the two ends. The CDR3 contains 13 residues. The germline gives CDR1 MNHEY, CDR2 SVGAGI. DNA of the CDR3: TGTGCCAGCACCCAGACACCCCAAGAGACCCAGTACTTC. It encodes CASTQTPQETQYF.

The V call is TRBV5-4, the J call TRBJ1-2; no clear D. The CDR3 runs 13 residues. Germline assignment: CDR1 SGHNT and CDR2 YYREEE (reference sequence). Between the trimmed V and J ends, which lost 0 bases and 8 bases, there was a span of 11 bases. The CDR3 nucleotides are TGTGCCAGCAGCTTGGGACTCCGGGAGGGCTACACCTTC. Protein sequence: CASSLGLREGYTF.

The CDR3 reads CASSRETVSGANVLTF. Written as DNA, the CDR3 is TGTGCCAGCAGCCGGGAAACCGTCTCTGGGGCCAACGTCCTGACTTTC. The genes are TRBV11-2 and TRBJ2-6; a weak D match, TRBD2 (5 bases). There are 16 residues in the CDR3. The V end was cut by 5 bases, the J end by 0 bases, with 11 bases between. In germline, CDR1 is SGHAT, CDR2 FQNNGV.

The chain recombines TRBV6-2 or TRBV6-3 with TRBJ2-7; TRBD2 matches 10 bases. V lost 2 bases to trimming and J lost 5 bases; unmatched junction nucleotides: 0. CDR3 length: 13 amino acids. The germline gives CDR1 MNHEY, CDR2 SVGEGT. DNA for the CDR3: TGTGCCAGCAGTTACCTAGCGGGAGACGAGCAGTACGTC. This gives the protein CASSYLAGDEQYV.

The chain has TRBV19 and TRBJ2-3, with 7 bases fitting TRBD2. With 5 bases clipped from V and 1 base from J, the junction kept 9 bases outside the gene matches. CDR3 length: 16 amino acids. Germline V gives CDR1 LNHDA, CDR2 SQIVND (reference sequence). The CDR3 bases are TGTGCCAGTAGTCTCCAGCGGGGTTCTGGCACAGATACGCAGTATTTT. Protein product: CASSLQRGSGTDTQYF.

This rearrangement joins TRBV7-3 to TRBJ2-2; 8 bases align to TRBD2. The CDR3 covers 14 residues. Germline V CDR1 and CDR2: SGHTA, FQGTGA. V shed 5 bases and J 5 bases; nucleotides not matched to a gene: 4. CDR3: CASSRTSSTGELFF. In nucleotides, the CDR3 is TGTGCCAGCAGCAGGACTAGCTCGACCGGGGAGCTGTTTTTT.

This chain joins TRBV11-2 and TRBJ2-2; the D gene is possibly TRBD2 (5 bases). V lost 5 bases to trimming and J lost 0 bases, with 13 bases between them. The germline V gene has CDR1 SGHAT and CDR2 FQNNGV. The CDR3 consists of 16 residues. The DNA of the CDR3 is TGTGCCAGCAGCCCCTCTTCGCGGGCGAACACCGGGGAGCTGTTTTTT. Translation: CASSPSSRANTGELFF. The variable domain in full, completed from reference TRBV11-2 and TRBJ2-2, reads EAGVAQSPRYKIIEKRQSVAFWCNPISGHATLYWYQQILGQGPKLLIQFQNNGVVDDSQLPKDRFSAERLKGVDSTLKIQPAKLEDSAVYLCASSPSSRANTGELFFGEGSRLTVL.

The J gene is TRBJ1-5, the V gene TRBV9, with D perhaps matching TRBD1 (6 bases). This CDR3 has 14 residues. Per the germline V gene, CDR1 is SGDLS and CDR2 is YYNGEE. V lost 9 bases, J lost 7 bases, and 20 bases lay in between. CDR3 residues: CATHAQGFSQPQHF. The CDR3, as DNA: TGTGCCACCCACGCTCAGGGGTTCAGCCAGCCCCAGCATTTT.

The chain has TRBV18 and TRBJ2-2; a weak D match, TRBD2 (6 bases). The ends were cut back, 8 bases at V and 5 bases at J, with 21 bases in the middle. CDR1 is KGHSH and CDR2 is LQKENI in the germline V gene. This CDR3 spans 16 amino acids. This CDR3 reads CASASGDKRATGELFF. The CDR3 DNA sequence: TGTGCCAGCGCTTCAGGCGACAAGCGGGCAACCGGGGAGCTGTTTTTT.

The chain carries TRBV6-5 and TRBJ1-1; D perhaps matches TRBD1 (6 bases). Trimming removed 7 bases from V and 0 bases from J, with 9 bases in between. The CDR3 spans 13 residues. In germline, CDR1 is MNHEY, CDR2 SVGAGI. The CDR3 bases are TGTGCCAGCATCCGGACAGTGAACACTGAAGCTTTCTTT. It specifies CASIRTVNTEAFF.

The rearrangement links TRBV4-1 to TRBJ2-1, with 9 bases matching TRBD2. This CDR3 is 18 amino acids long. The ends lost 3 bases at V and 9 bases at J; junction bases unmatched: 18. Germline V gene data show CDR1 as MGHRA and CDR2 as YSYEKL. This CDR3 is CASSQGGGGGGGQGEQFF. DNA for the CDR3: TGCGCCAGCAGCCAGGGTGGCGGTGGCGGGGGGGGCCAGGGTGAGCAGTTCTTC.

This clone occurred once. V is TRBV7-2 and J is TRBJ2-3, with 9 bases fitting TRBD1. This CDR3 is built from 17 residues. V shed 6 bases, J shed 1 base, and the junction held 11 bases outside the gene matches. Germline-derived CDR1 and CDR2 are SGHTA and FQGNSA. CDR3 residues: CASSLDTGGAGTDTQYF. The CDR3 DNA is TGTGCCAGCAGTCTCGACACAGGGGGCGCCGGCACAGATACGCAGTATTTT.

Comment on this clone: The junction shows a germline mismatch at one end, possibly a read error. The chain carries TRBV30 and TRBJ2-1; 8 positions agree with TRBD2. Germline V gene sequence: CDR1 GTSNPN, CDR2 SVGIG (reference sequence). CDR3 length: 17 amino acids. The CDR3 DNA is TGTGCCTGGAGCCGGGGTGGGAGCGGGAGCTCCCACAATGAGCAGTTCTTC. As protein: CAWSRGGSGSSHNEQFF.

The chain uses TRBV18 and TRBJ2-1, with a weak D call TRBD1 (5 bases). This CDR3 is 14 amino acids long. Germline V gene lookup returns CDR1 KGHSH and CDR2 LQKENI. V was pared by 2 bases and J by 5 bases, with 10 bases between. Here the CDR3 reads CASSPAREDNEQFF. DNA of the CDR3: TGTGCCAGCTCACCAGCCAGGGAAGACAATGAGCAGTTCTTC.